The text below deals with one T cell receptor (beta chain). This sample is drawn from a study of blood T cell repertoires in COVID-19. Study as a whole: Donors in the United States, Italy and Spain gave samples during acute or convalescent COVID-19.

In the original workflow: Counts of nucleated cells, estimated from reference gene primer amplification, were obtained. Assay: immunoSEQ multiplex PCR; the TCRdb copy retains only in-frame clones and omits some. V and J calls and clone size are given by that table; D and trimming were obtained from the DNA. The table has fewer than 350,000 clones, 86% seen once; the top ten hold roughly 14%. CDR1 MNHNS and CDR2 SASEGT come from the germline V gene. The CDR3 length is 19 residues. The V segment lost 4 bases and the J segment 4 bases; nucleotides outside the gene matches: 18. The gene calls are TRBV6-1 and TRBJ2-1; 8 positions match TRBD2. The clonotype comes from a woman aged 70-85 years with COVID-19, enrolled during active disease. Sequences were obtained from peripheral blood. Here the CDR3 DNA reads TGTGCCAGCAGTGCCCCGGCTGGGGCGGGGGGCCGATTTTACAATGAGCAGTTCTTC. It is translated as CASSAPAGAGGRFYNEQFF.